Listed below are T cell receptor beta chains from one sample, sequenced in a study of regulatory T cells. Profiled with immunoSEQ multiplex PCR; TCRdb holds only in-frame clones, not every one. The repertoire has around 2,100 clones, around 64% of them found once; the top ten carry 33%. Sequenced input: CD8+ T cells sorted from blood. Receptors were obtained from a person aged 25 to 39 with CD3G deficiency. Both conserved end residues are part of each CDR3. The D gene is left open where the match is weak. Size tells how often a clone was seen (once, few, many) or the class of an expanded clone, and some rows leave it out.

V gene	D gene	clone size	J gene	CDR3 DNA	CDR3 protein
TRBV19	NA	NA	TRBJ1-1	TGTGCCAGTAGTATGCCGGGACGGCTGAACACTGAAGCTTTCTTT	CASSMPGRLNTEAFF
TRBV28	NA	few	TRBJ1-1	TGTGCCAGCAGTCCGGTAATTCAGACAGATTACATGAACACTGAAGCTTTCTTT	CASSPVIQTDYMNTEAFF
TRBV28	NA	NA	TRBJ2-7	TGTGCCAGCAGTTTGGCCGCAGGTATCTCCTACGAGCAGTACTTC	CASSLAAGISYEQYF
TRBV7-9	NA	few	TRBJ1-1	TGTGCCAGCAGCTTTGGACAGCCGAACACTGAAGCTTTCTTT	CASSFGQPNTEAFF
TRBV7-8	NA	NA	TRBJ2-3	TGTGCCAGCAGCTTAGTTCGGACAGATACGCAGTATTTT	CASSLVRTDTQYF
TRBV6-1	TRBD1	few	TRBJ1-4	TGTGCCAGCAGTGAACGCCGGGACAGGGGTGAAAAACTGTTTTTT	CASSERRDRGEKLFF
TRBV7-9	NA	NA	TRBJ2-3	TGTGCCAGCAGCTTAGGGGTTAGTCCCGATACGCAGTATTTT	CASSLGVSPDTQYF
TRBV7-9	TRBD2	few	TRBJ2-1	TGTGCCAGCAGCACCGGGACTACGTACAATGAGCAGTTCTTC	CASSTGTTYNEQFF
TRBV27	NA	NA	TRBJ2-1	TGTGCCAGCAGTTTAATGGGGGGGCATGAGCAGTTCTTC	CASSLMGGHEQFF
TRBV11-3	NA	few	TRBJ1-1	TGTGCCAGCAGCTTCGGGGGGACGGACACTGAAGCTTTCTTT	CASSFGGTDTEAFF